This entry lists 8 T cell receptor beta chains sequenced from one sample in a study of blood T cells in healthy people across ages. Using a J-beta primer mix together with a sample-barcoded 5' primer, a second PCR was run for about 7 to 12 cycles. TCRdb itself ran the 5' RACE reads through MiXCR, one entry per CDR3 protein. The repertoire holds roughly 830,000 distinct CDR3 sequences, with roughly 60% as singletons. The source material was blood. Source of these receptors: a man younger than 40 in good health.

The chain recombines TRBV6-6 with TRBJ2-6, with D uncertain. The germline V gene encodes CDR1 MNHNY and CDR2 SVGAGI (reference sequence). Trimming removed 6 bases from V and 0 bases from J, with 12 bases in between. The CDR3 has 16 amino acids. CDR3 bases: TGTGCCAGCAGACCGGATATAGGCTCTGGGGCCAACGTCCTGACTTTC. This codes for CASRPDIGSGANVLTF.

This clonotype was observed many times. V gene TRBV7-2 combines with J gene TRBJ2-7; D gene uncertain. V lost 2 bases, J lost 3 bases, and 5 bases lay in between. The CDR3 length is 12 residues. Germline V CDR1 and CDR2: SGHTA, FQGNSA. The CDR3 nucleotides are TGTGCCAGCAGCTTATTTGGCTACGAGCAGTACTTC. This translates into CASSLFGYEQYF.

The chain joins TRBV9 to TRBJ2-7, with 11 bases lining up with TRBD2. Germline trimming cut 4 bases from V and 9 bases from J; bases unmatched to any gene: 9. The CDR3 consists of 14 residues. In germline, CDR1 is SGDLS, CDR2 YYNGEE. The CDR3 DNA sequence: TGTGCCAGCAGCCAACTAGCGGGGGAGGCCGTGCAGTACTTC. Translation: CASSQLAGEAVQYF.

The chain carries TRBV6-5 and TRBJ2-5; 7 nucleotides line up with TRBD1. This CDR3 is built from 13 residues. Trimming at V came to 5 bases and at J to 4 bases, leaving 4 bases not matched to a gene. Germline V gene lookup returns CDR1 MNHEY and CDR2 SVGAGI. Written as DNA, the CDR3 is TGTGCCAGCAGTCGAAACAGGGGAGAGACCCAGTACTTC. This sequence encodes CASSRNRGETQYF.

The gene calls are TRBV29-1 and TRBJ2-1, with a possible D match to TRBD1 (6 bases). The end of the DNA aligns better with TRBJ2-7, so the J call may be wrong. This CDR3 region has 14 residues. The V gene's germline CDR1 is SQVTM and CDR2 ANQGSEA. DNA of the CDR3: TGCAGCGTGAACGTACAGGGCTCCTACAATGAGCAGTACTTC. This translates into CSVNVQGSYNEQYF.

V usage is TRBV20-1 and J usage is TRBJ2-3; weak D call: TRBD2 (5 bases). Germline CDR1 reads DFQATT; CDR2 reads SNEGSKA (reference sequence). The CDR3 loop spans 15 amino acids. Trimming took off 3 bases at V and 0 bases at J, with 13 bases between the two ends. CDR3 DNA: TGCAGTGCTAGGAACCCCAGGACTAGCACAGATACGCAGTATTTT. This codes for CSARNPRTSTDTQYF.

The chain carries TRBV5-1 and TRBJ2-1, with D possibly called TRBD1 or TRBD2 (5 bases each). CDR3 length equals 13 residues. Trimming took 4 bases from V and 5 from J, leaving 10 bases between them. CDR1 and CDR2 (germline): SGHRS, YFSETQ. The chain's CDR3 is CASSPGTDNEQFF. CDR3 coding DNA: TGCGCCAGCAGCCCAGGGACGGACAATGAGCAGTTCTTC.

This clonotype was picked up a small number of times. This sequence joins TRBV4-2 and TRBJ1-4; D is ambiguous. The CDR3 runs to 14 residues. Germline V gene lookup returns CDR1 LGHNA and CDR2 YNFKEQ. V lost 4 bases and J 1 base, leaving 7 bases between the germline ends. The CDR3 is CASSRGETNEKLFF. CDR3 DNA: TGTGCCAGCAGCCGCGGGGAAACTAATGAAAAACTGTTTTTT.